This T cell receptor beta chain was captured in a study of blood T cell repertoires in COVID-19. Study-wide context: From T cells, B-cell-depleted T cells, or PBMCs came the material, which was cDNA or gDNA.

In germline, CDR1 is DFQATT, CDR2 SNEGSKA (reference sequence). This CDR3 is 11 amino acids long. Trimming took 0 bases from V and 16 from J, leaving 12 bases between them. Methods used by the authors: Reference gene primer amplification yielded estimated nucleated cell counts. Repertoires were generated with immunoSEQ multiplex PCR, while TCRdb's copy carries only in-frame clones and drops some. That table gives V, J and clone size, and the DNA gave D and trimming. The table shows approximately 130,000 clones, with 75% to 90% occurring only once. J is TRBJ1-4 and V is TRBV20-1; weak D call: TRBD1 (6 bases). Sequencing input: peripheral blood. The TCR was taken from a human donor in a cohort sampled during active COVID-19. The CDR3 coding sequence is TGCAGTGCTAGAGATAGGGGGAAAAGGTTTTTT. Residues: CSARDRGKRFF.